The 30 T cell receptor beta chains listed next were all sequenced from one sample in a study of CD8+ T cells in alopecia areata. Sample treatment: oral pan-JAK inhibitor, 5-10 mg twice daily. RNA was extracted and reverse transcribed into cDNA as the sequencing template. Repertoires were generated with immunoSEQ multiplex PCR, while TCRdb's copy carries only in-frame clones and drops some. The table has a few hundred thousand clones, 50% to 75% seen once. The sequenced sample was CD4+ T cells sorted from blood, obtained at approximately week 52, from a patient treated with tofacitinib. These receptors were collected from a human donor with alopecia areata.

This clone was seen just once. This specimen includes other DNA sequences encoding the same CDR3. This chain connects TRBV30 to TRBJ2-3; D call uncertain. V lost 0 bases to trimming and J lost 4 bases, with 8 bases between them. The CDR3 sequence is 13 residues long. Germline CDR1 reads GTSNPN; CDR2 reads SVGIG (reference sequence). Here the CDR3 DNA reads TGTGCCTGGAGTGTACAAGGGCCAGATACGCAGTATTTT. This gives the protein CAWSVQGPDTQYF.

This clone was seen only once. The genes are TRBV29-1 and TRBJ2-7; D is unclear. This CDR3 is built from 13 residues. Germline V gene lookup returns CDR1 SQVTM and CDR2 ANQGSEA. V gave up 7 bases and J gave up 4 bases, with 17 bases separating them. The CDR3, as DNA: TGCAGCGCCAGACGGGCAGGATCTTACGAGCAGTACTTC. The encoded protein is CSARRAGSYEQYF.

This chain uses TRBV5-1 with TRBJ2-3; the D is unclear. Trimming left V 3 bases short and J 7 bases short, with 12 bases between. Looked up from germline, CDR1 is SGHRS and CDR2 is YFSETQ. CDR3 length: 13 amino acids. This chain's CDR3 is CASSSLIGNTQYF. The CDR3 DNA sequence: TGCGCCAGCAGCTCCTTGATAGGGAATACGCAGTATTTT.

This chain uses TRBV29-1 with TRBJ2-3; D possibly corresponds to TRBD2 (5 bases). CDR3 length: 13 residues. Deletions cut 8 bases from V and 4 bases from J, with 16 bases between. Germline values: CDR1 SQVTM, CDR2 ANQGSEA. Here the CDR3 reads CSTTRAVADTQYF. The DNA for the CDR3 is TGCAGCACCACGCGGGCGGTTGCAGATACGCAGTATTTT.

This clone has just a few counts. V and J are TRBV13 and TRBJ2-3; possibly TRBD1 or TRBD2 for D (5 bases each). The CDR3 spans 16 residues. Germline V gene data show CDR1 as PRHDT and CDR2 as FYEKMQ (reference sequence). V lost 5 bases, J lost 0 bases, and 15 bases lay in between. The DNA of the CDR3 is TGTGCCAGCAGCCCCCCTCTCGGGGCGAGCACAGATACGCAGTATTTT. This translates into CASSPPLGASTDTQYF.

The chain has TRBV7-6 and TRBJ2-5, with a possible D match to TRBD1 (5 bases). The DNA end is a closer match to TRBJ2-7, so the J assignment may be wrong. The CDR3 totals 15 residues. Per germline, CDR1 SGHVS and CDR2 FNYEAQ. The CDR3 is CASSLGPGNTYEQYF. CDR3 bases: TGTGCCAGCAGCTTAGGGCCAGGGAATACCTACGAGCAGTACTTC.

CDR3 loop: CASSGDSQNNEQFF. CDR3 nucleotide sequence: TGTGCCAGTAGCGGGGACAGCCAAAACAATGAGCAGTTCTTC. This chain links TRBV19 with TRBJ2-1, with 7 bases lining up with TRBD1. Germline V gene lookup returns CDR1 LNHDA and CDR2 SQIVND (reference sequence). After removal of 6 bases from V and 5 bases from J, the junction contained 7 bases not matched to a gene. CDR3 length: 14 amino acids.

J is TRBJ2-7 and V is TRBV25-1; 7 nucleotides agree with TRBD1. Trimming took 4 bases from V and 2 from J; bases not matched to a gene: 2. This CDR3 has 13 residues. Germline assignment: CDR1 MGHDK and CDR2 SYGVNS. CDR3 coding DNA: TGTGCCAGCAGTGGGGACAGTCCCTACGAGCAGTACTTC. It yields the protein CASSGDSPYEQYF.

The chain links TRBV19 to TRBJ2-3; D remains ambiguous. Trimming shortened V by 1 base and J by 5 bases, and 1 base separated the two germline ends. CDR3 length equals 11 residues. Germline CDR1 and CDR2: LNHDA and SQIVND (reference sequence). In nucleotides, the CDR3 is TGTGCCAGTAGTATAGGAGATACGCAGTATTTT. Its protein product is CASSIGDTQYF.

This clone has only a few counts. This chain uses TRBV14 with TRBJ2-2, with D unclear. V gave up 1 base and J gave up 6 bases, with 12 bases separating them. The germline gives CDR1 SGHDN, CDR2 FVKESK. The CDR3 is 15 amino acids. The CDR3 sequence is CASSQALHRAGELFF. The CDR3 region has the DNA TGTGCCAGCAGCCAAGCACTCCACCGGGCCGGGGAGCTGTTTTTT.

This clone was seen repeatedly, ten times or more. The CDR3 loop reads CASSRYPGLAGDSYEQYF. DNA for the CDR3: TGTGCCAGCAGCCGATACCCGGGACTAGCGGGGGACTCCTACGAGCAGTACTTC. The rearrangement joins TRBV4-2 to TRBJ2-7; 14 nucleotides align to TRBD2. The CDR3 totals 18 residues. The trim removed 4 bases at V and 0 bases at J, leaving 8 bases unmatched. Germline V lookup: CDR1 LGHNA, CDR2 YNFKEQ.

The CDR3 protein is CASSSWGGQETQYF. The CDR3 nucleotides read TGTGCCAGCAGCTCTTGGGGGGGCCAAGAGACCCAGTACTTC. The V gene is TRBV7-9, the J gene TRBJ2-5; 7 positions match TRBD2. This CDR3 region has 14 residues. The germline V gene encodes CDR1 SEHNR and CDR2 FQNEAQ (reference sequence). V trimming: 4 bases; J trimming: 1 base; junction bases outside the gene matches: 3.

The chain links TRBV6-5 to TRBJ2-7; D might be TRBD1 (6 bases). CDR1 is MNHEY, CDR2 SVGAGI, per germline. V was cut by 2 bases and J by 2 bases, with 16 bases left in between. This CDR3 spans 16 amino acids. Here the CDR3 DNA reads TGTGCCAGCAGTTACGCCGGACAGCGATTACCCTACGAGCAGTACTTC. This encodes CASSYAGQRLPYEQYF.

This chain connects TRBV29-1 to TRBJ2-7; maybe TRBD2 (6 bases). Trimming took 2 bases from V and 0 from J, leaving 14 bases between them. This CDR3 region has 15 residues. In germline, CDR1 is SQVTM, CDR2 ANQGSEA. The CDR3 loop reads CSVELAGRSSYEQYF. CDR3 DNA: TGCAGCGTTGAACTCGCGGGGAGAAGCTCCTACGAGCAGTACTTC.

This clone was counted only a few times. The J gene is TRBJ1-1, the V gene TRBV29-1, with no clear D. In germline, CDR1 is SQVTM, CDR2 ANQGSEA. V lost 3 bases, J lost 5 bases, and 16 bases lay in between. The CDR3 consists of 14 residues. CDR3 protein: CSVDPIVLSTEAFF. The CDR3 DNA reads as TGCAGCGTTGACCCTATCGTACTCAGTACTGAAGCTTTCTTT.

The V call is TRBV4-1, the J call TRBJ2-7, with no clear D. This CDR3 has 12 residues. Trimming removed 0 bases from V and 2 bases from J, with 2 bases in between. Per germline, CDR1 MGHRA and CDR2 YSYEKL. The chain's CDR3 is CASSQDTYEQYF. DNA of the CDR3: TGCGCCAGCAGCCAAGACACCTACGAGCAGTACTTC.

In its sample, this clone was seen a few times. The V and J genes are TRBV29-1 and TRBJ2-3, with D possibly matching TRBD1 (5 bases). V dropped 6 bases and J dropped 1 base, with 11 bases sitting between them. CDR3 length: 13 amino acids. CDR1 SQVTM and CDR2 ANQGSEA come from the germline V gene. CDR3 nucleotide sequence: TGCAGCGTGACAGCCGCTGGCACAGATACGCAGTATTTT. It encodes CSVTAAGTDTQYF.

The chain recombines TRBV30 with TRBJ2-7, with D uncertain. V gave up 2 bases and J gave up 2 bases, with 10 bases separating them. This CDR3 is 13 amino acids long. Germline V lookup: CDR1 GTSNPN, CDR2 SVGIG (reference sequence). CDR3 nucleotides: TGTGCCTGGAGTAAGGGCTCTACCTACGAGCAGTACTTC. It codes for CAWSKGSTYEQYF.

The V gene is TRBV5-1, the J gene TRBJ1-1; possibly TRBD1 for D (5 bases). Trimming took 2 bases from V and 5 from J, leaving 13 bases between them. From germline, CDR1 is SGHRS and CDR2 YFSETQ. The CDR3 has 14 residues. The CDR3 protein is CASSFTRGVTEAFF. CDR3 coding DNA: TGCGCCAGCAGCTTTACCCGGGGGGTGACTGAAGCTTTCTTT.

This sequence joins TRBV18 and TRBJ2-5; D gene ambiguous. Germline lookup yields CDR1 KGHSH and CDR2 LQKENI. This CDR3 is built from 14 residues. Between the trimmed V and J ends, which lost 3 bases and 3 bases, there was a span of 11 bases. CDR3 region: CASSPAPSEETQYF. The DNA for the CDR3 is TGTGCCAGCTCACCGGCTCCATCCGAAGAGACCCAGTACTTC.

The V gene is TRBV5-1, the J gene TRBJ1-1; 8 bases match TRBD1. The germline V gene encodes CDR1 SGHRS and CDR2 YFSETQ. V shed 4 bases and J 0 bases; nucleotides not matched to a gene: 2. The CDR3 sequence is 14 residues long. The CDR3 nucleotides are TGCGCCAGCAGCCAGGACAGGGTGAACACTGAAGCTTTCTTT. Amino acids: CASSQDRVNTEAFF.

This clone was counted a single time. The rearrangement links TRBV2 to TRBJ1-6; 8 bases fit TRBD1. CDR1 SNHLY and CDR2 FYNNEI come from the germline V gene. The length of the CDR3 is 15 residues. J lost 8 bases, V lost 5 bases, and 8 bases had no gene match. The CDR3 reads CASSWTGSRDSPLHF. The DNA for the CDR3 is TGTGCCAGCAGTTGGACAGGGTCACGGGATTCACCCCTCCACTTT.

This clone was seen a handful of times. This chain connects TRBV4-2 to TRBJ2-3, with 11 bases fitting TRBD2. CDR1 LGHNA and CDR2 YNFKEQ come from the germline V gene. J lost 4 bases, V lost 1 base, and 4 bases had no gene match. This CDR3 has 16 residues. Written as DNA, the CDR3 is TGTGCCAGCAGCCAAGGGGCTAGCGGGGGGTCAGATACGCAGTATTTT. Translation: CASSQGASGGSDTQYF.

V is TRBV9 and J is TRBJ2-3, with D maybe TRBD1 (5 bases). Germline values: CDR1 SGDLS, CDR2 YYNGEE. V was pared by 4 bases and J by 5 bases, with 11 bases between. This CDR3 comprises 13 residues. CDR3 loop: CASSPRTRDTQYF. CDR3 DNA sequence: TGTGCCAGCAGCCCCAGGACAAGAGATACGCAGTATTTT.

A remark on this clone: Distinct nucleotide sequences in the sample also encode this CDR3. CDR3: CSVGQGGQPQHF. For the CDR3, the DNA is TGCAGCGTTGGACAGGGAGGACAGCCCCAGCATTTT. This chain joins TRBV29-1 and TRBJ1-5; 7 positions match TRBD1. CDR1 SQVTM and CDR2 ANQGSEA come from the germline V gene. The CDR3 is made up of 12 amino acids. The trim removed 4 bases at V and 7 bases at J, leaving 4 bases unmatched.

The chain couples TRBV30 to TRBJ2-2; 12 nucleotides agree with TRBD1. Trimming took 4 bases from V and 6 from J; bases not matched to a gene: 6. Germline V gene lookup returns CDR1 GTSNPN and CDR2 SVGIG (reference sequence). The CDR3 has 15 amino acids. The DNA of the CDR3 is TGTGCCTGGAAAAAGGGACAGGGGGCTCCCGGGGAGCTGTTTTTT. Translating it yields CAWKKGQGAPGELFF.

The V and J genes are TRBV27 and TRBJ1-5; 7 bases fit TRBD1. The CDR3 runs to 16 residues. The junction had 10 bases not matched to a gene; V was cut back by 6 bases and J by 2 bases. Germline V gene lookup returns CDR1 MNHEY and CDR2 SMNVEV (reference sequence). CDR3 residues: CASSRYRGGGNQPQHF. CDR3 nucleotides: TGTGCCAGCAGCCGATACAGGGGTGGGGGCAATCAGCCCCAGCATTTT.

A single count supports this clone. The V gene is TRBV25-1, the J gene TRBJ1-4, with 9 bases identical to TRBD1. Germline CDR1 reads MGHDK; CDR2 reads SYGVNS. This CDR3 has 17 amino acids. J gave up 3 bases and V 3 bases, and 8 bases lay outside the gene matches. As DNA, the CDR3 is TGTGCCAGCAGTGATACACAGGGGGCGCGAGCTAATGAAAAACTGTTTTTT. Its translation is CASSDTQGARANEKLFF.

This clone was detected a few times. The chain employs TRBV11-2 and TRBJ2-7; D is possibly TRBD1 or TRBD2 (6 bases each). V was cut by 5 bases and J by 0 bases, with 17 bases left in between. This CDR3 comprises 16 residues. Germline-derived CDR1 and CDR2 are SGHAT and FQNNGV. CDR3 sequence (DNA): TGTGCCAGCAGCCCCGGGGGCTGGGATCCCTCCTACGAGCAGTACTTC. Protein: CASSPGGWDPSYEQYF.

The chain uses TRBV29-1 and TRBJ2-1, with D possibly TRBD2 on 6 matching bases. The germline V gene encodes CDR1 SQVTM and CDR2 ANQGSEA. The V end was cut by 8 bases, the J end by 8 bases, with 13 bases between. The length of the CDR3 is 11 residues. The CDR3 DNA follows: TGCAGCACTAGACTAGAGTATGAGCAGTTCTTC. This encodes CSTRLEYEQFF.